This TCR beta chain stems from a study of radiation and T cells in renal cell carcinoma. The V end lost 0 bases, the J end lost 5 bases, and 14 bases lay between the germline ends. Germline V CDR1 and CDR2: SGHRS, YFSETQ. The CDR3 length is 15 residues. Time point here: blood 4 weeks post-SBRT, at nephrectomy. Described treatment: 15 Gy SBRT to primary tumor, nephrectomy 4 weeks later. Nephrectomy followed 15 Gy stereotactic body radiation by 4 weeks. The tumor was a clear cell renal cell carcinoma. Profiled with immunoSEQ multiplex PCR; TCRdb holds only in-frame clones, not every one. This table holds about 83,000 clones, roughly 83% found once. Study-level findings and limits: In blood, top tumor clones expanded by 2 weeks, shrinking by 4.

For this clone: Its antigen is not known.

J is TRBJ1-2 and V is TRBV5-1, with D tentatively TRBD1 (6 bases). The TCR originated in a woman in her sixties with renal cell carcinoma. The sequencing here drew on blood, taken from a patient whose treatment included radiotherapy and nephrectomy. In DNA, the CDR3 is TGCGCCAGCAGCTTGGACTTATTCAGGGGATATGGCTACACCTTC. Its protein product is CASSLDLFRGYGYTF.